These 25 T cell receptor beta chains came from one sample sequenced in a study of OX40 agonist ivuxolimab in advanced cancers. Library generation was performed with the immunoSEQ multiplex PCR assay. The immuneACCESS repertoire file appears here via TCRdb, limited to in-frame rearrangements. These files lack a portion of the clones; in checked studies, under half of the deficit traces to unresolved V genes, and the cause of the others is not known. This sample has tens of thousands of clones in its table, and roughly 85% of those were observed once. The ten biggest clones cover 15% to 20% of the sample. The specimen comprised CD4+ or CD8+ T cells sorted from blood, sampled in a trial of the OX40 agonist ivuxolimab. The receptor set was obtained from an adult with an advanced solid tumor such as melanoma, head and neck, liver or kidney cancer.

As for this clone: Other DNA sequences in the sample encode the same CDR3. The V call is TRBV2, the J call TRBJ1-5; D remains unclear. The CDR3 is made up of 14 amino acids. V lost 2 bases to trimming and J lost 4 bases, with 9 bases between them. Germline-derived CDR1 and CDR2 are SNHLY and FYNNEI. CDR3 DNA sequence: TGTGCCAGCAGTGAACTCCGGGGAAATCAGCCCCAGCATTTT. Protein: CASSELRGNQPQHF.

The rearrangement uses TRBV5-1 and TRBJ1-3; D remains ambiguous. The germline V gene encodes CDR1 SGHRS and CDR2 YFSETQ. The V end lost 0 bases, the J end lost 1 base, and 8 bases lay between the germline ends. This CDR3 has 15 amino acids. The CDR3 here is CASSLVGYSGNTIYF. As DNA, the CDR3 is TGCGCCAGCAGCTTGGTTGGGTATTCTGGAAACACCATATATTTT.

The chain recombines TRBV5-4 with TRBJ2-2; the D call may be TRBD1 or TRBD2 (5 bases each). This CDR3 region has 16 residues. Trimming took off 4 bases at V and 0 bases at J, with 13 bases between the two ends. Per the germline V gene, CDR1 is SGHNT and CDR2 is YYREEE (reference sequence). The CDR3 bases are TGTGCCAGCAGCGACCCCAGAGGGGCGAACACCGGGGAGCTGTTTTTT. It codes for CASSDPRGANTGELFF. The variable domain in full, with the rest retrieved from reference TRBV5-4 and TRBJ2-2, is ETGVTQSPTHLIKTRGQQVTLRCSSQSGHNTVSWYQQALGQGPQFIFQYYREEENGRGNFPPRFSGLQFPNYSSELNVNALELDDSALYLCASSDPRGANTGELFFGEGSRLTVL.

The rearrangement uses TRBV7-6 and TRBJ2-5; D is ambiguous. CDR1 and CDR2 (germline): SGHVS, FNYEAQ. V shed 1 base and J shed 4 bases, with 16 bases lying between them. This CDR3 spans 16 amino acids. CDR3 sequence reads: CASSLGGIRWSETQYF. In DNA form, the CDR3 reads TGTGCCAGCAGCTTAGGTGGTATAAGGTGGTCAGAGACCCAGTACTTC. Full variable domain (rest looked up from reference TRBV7-6 and TRBJ2-5): GAGVSQSPRYKVTKRGQDVALRCDPISGHVSLYWYRQALGQGPEFLTYFNYEAQQDKSGLPNDRFSAERPEGSISTLTIQRTEQRDSAMYRCASSLGGIRWSETQYFGPGTRLLVL.

This clone was detected a few times. The V gene is TRBV27, the J gene TRBJ1-2; perhaps TRBD1 as D (6 bases). The CDR3 covers 15 residues. The V gene's germline CDR1 is MNHEY and CDR2 SMNVEV (reference sequence). With 2 bases removed from V and 7 bases from J, the gap between germline ends came to 17 bases. In DNA form, the CDR3 reads TGTGCCAGCAGTTTAAGTCGGGGGCTTTTCGGTGGCTACACCTTC. Protein sequence: CASSLSRGLFGGYTF.

V usage is TRBV28 and J usage is TRBJ2-7; perhaps TRBD1 as D (6 bases). The CDR3 extends over 15 amino acids. Germline-derived CDR1 and CDR2 are MDHEN and SYDVKM. Trimming shortened V by 2 bases and J by 0 bases, and 11 bases separated the two germline ends. As DNA, the CDR3 is TGTGCCAGCAGTTTAGGACAGATTATCTCCTACGAGCAGTACTTC. Translation gives CASSLGQIISYEQYF.

The chain carries TRBV6-1 and TRBJ2-7; no clear D. V shed 4 bases and J shed 5 bases, with 9 bases lying between them. The CDR3 consists of 12 residues. Germline V gene data show CDR1 as MNHNS and CDR2 as SASEGT. CDR3 in DNA: TGTGCCAGCAGTGTTAGGGCCAACGAGCAGTACTTC. Amino acids: CASSVRANEQYF.

This chain joins TRBV2 and TRBJ2-7; D is uncertain. This CDR3 has 13 residues. The germline gives CDR1 SNHLY, CDR2 FYNNEI. V shed 6 bases and J shed 2 bases, with 11 bases lying between them. The chain's CDR3 is CASSVQRTYEQYF. The CDR3 coding sequence is TGTGCCAGCAGCGTACAGCGAACCTACGAGCAGTACTTC.

This sequence joins TRBV6-5 and TRBJ2-7; TRBD1 matches at 11 bases. V shed 5 bases and J 4 bases; nucleotides not matched to a gene: 4. CDR1 is MNHEY and CDR2 is SVGAGI in the germline V gene. This CDR3 spans 14 amino acids. CDR3 bases: TGTGCCAGCAGTCCGGACAGGGGGCGGTACGAGCAGTACTTC. This encodes CASSPDRGRYEQYF.

This chain uses TRBV11-2 with TRBJ2-1; the D gene could be TRBD1 or TRBD2 (6 bases each). Germline assignment: CDR1 SGHAT and CDR2 FQNNGV. V lost 0 bases, J lost 8 bases, and 14 bases lay in between. This CDR3 contains 15 residues. CDR3 region: CASSLDRGEVDEQFF. The CDR3 DNA is TGTGCCAGCAGCTTAGATAGGGGGGAGGTTGATGAGCAGTTCTTC.

The chain joins TRBV4-1 to TRBJ2-3, with D perhaps TRBD1 (5 bases). The CDR3 sequence is 13 residues long. V lost 2 bases, J lost 3 bases, and 6 bases lay in between. Germline loops: CDR1 MGHRA, CDR2 YSYEKL. This CDR3 reads CASSQRQTDTQYF. Here the CDR3 DNA reads TGCGCCAGCAGCCAACGACAGACAGATACGCAGTATTTT.

The chain carries TRBV19 and TRBJ1-5, with D perhaps matching TRBD1 (5 bases). Trimming stripped 6 bases from V and 5 bases from J, with 20 bases between. The CDR3 has 16 residues. Germline V gene sequence: CDR1 LNHDA, CDR2 SQIVND (reference sequence). CDR3 residues: CASSPTTGTGDQPQHF. The DNA for the CDR3 is TGTGCCAGTAGCCCTACCACCGGGACGGGAGATCAGCCCCAGCATTTT.

The chain links TRBV7-2 to TRBJ2-1; D call uncertain. V lost 5 bases, J lost 8 bases, and 13 bases lay in between. Per the germline V gene, CDR1 is SGHTA and CDR2 is FQGNSA. This CDR3 has 13 residues. The CDR3 region has the DNA TGTGCCAGCAGCCTACAGCTCACCTATGAGCAGTTCTTC. Translated: CASSLQLTYEQFF.

The genes are TRBV5-4 and TRBJ2-5; D is perhaps TRBD1 (6 bases). V lost 1 base and J lost 1, with 8 bases in between. This CDR3 has 14 amino acids. Germline V gene lookup returns CDR1 SGHNT and CDR2 YYREEE (reference sequence). For the CDR3, the DNA is TGTGCCAGCAGCTTGAGACAGGCCCAAGAGACCCAGTACTTC. This gives the protein CASSLRQAQETQYF.

The V call is TRBV7-9, the J call TRBJ2-7, with 10 nucleotides matching TRBD1. This CDR3 region has 15 residues. The ends lost 4 bases at V and 4 bases at J; junction bases unmatched: 7. Germline CDR1 SEHNR, CDR2 FQNEAQ (reference sequence). The CDR3 DNA reads TGTGCCAGCAGCTCAATCGGGGACAGGGGATACGAGCAGTACTTC. Translated: CASSSIGDRGYEQYF.

The chain joins TRBV5-1 to TRBJ2-5, with 7 bases identical to TRBD2. With the DNA end fitting TRBJ2-7 better, the J assignment may be wrong. Looked up from germline, CDR1 is SGHRS and CDR2 is YFSETQ. The CDR3 length is 15 residues. The CDR3 loop is CASSSRLAASYEQYF. For the CDR3, the DNA is TGCGCCAGCAGCTCCCGGCTAGCGGCCTCCTACGAGCAGTACTTC.

The V gene is TRBV11-2, the J gene TRBJ2-5, with TRBD2 identical over 7 bases. The V and J ends lost 5 bases and 4 bases, in that order; junction bases with no gene match: 7. The CDR3 sequence is 14 residues long. Germline CDR1 and CDR2: SGHAT and FQNNGV. The chain's CDR3 is CASSTTAGLETQYF. CDR3 coding DNA: TGTGCCAGCAGCACCACAGCGGGACTAGAGACCCAGTACTTC. The whole variable domain, remainder taken from reference TRBV11-2 and TRBJ2-5, is EAGVAQSPRYKIIEKRQSVAFWCNPISGHATLYWYQQILGQGPKLLIQFQNNGVVDDSQLPKDRFSAERLKGVDSTLKIQPAKLEDSAVYLCASSTTAGLETQYFGPGTRLLVL.

The chain employs TRBV11-2 and TRBJ1-2; 10 bases match TRBD1. Germline V lookup: CDR1 SGHAT, CDR2 FQNNGV. The CDR3 covers 14 residues. V lost 6 bases, J lost 5 bases, and 6 bases stayed unmatched. Here the CDR3 DNA reads TGTGCCAGCAGTTCGGACAGGGGGAGGTATGGCTACACCTTC. As protein: CASSSDRGRYGYTF. Full variable domain (missing parts from reference TRBV11-2 and TRBJ1-2): EAGVAQSPRYKIIEKRQSVAFWCNPISGHATLYWYQQILGQGPKLLIQFQNNGVVDDSQLPKDRFSAERLKGVDSTLKIQPAKLEDSAVYLCASSSDRGRYGYTFGSGTRLTVV.

This sequence joins TRBV5-1 and TRBJ2-5; a possible D gene is TRBD2 (7 bases). Trimming pared 4 bases from V and 7 bases from J, leaving 17 bases between. The CDR3 loop spans 14 amino acids. From germline, CDR1 is SGHRS and CDR2 YFSETQ. CDR3 protein: CASSPGGGEVTQYF. In DNA form, the CDR3 reads TGCGCCAGCAGCCCTGGAGGGGGGGAGGTGACCCAGTACTTC.

This chain connects TRBV21-1 to TRBJ1-2; TRBD1 reflects the table's D call only, with no check against the DNA. TRBV21-1 is a recognized pseudogene. CDR3 length: 16 residues. DNA for the CDR3: TGTGCCAGCAGTCCTGTAACGGGGACAGGGGCCTATGGCTACACCTTC. Translating it yields CASSPVTGTGAYGYTF.

The rearrangement joins TRBV7-6 to TRBJ2-4, with 8 bases that match TRBD2. The CDR3 length is 18 residues. Germline loops: CDR1 SGHVS, CDR2 FNYEAQ. Unmatched junction bases numbered 13, after V lost 3 bases and J lost 3 bases. The CDR3 loop reads CASSFTGGPEGGKNIQYF. Written as DNA, the CDR3 is TGTGCCAGCAGCTTTACGGGAGGGCCAGAGGGTGGCAAAAACATTCAGTACTTC. Combining the CDR3 with reference TRBV7-6 and TRBJ2-4 gives the whole variable domain GAGVSQSPRYKVTKRGQDVALRCDPISGHVSLYWYRQALGQGPEFLTYFNYEAQQDKSGLPNDRFSAERPEGSISTLTIQRTEQRDSAMYRCASSFTGGPEGGKNIQYFGAGTRLSVL.

Remarks on this clone: This sample also contains other DNA sequences that code for the same CDR3. V is TRBV5-1 and J is TRBJ2-3, with a tentative D call TRBD1 (5 bases). CDR3 length: 16 amino acids. V lost 0 bases, J lost 0 bases, and 11 bases lay in between. CDR1 and CDR2 (germline): SGHRS, YFSETQ. The CDR3, as DNA: TGCGCCAGCAGCTTGGCCGGGCAGGGAAGCACAGATACGCAGTATTTT. This encodes CASSLAGQGSTDTQYF.

This chain links TRBV11-3 with TRBJ2-3; TRBD2 matches 7 bases. V shed 6 bases and J 0 bases; nucleotides not matched to a gene: 9. CDR1 is SGHNT, CDR2 YENEEA, per germline. The length of the CDR3 is 16 residues. CDR3 sequence: CASSSPSGTSTDTQYF. In DNA form, the CDR3 reads TGTGCCAGCAGTTCCCCAAGCGGGACTAGCACAGATACGCAGTATTTT.

This chain uses TRBV29-1 with TRBJ1-1, with 7 positions matching TRBD1. The V segment lost 6 bases and the J segment 1 base; nucleotides outside the gene matches: 5. The CDR3 is 13 amino acids. Germline V gene data show CDR1 as SQVTM and CDR2 as ANQGSEA. CDR3 DNA sequence: TGCAGCGTCGAACAGGGGCAGAACACTGAAGCTTTCTTT. It is translated as CSVEQGQNTEAFF.

V usage is TRBV5-1 and J usage is TRBJ2-6; unclear D gene. V dropped 0 bases and J dropped 0 bases, with 4 bases sitting between them. Per germline, CDR1 SGHRS and CDR2 YFSETQ. This CDR3 has 15 residues. CDR3 nucleotides: TGCGCCAGCAGCTTGGGGAGCTCTGGGGCCAACGTCCTGACTTTC. It is translated as CASSLGSSGANVLTF.